The 2 T cell receptor beta chains in this list originate from one sample, sequenced in a study of shared clonotypes between healthy human individuals. The assay was immunoSEQ multiplex PCR, and TCRdb's table has in-frame clones only and misses some. The sample has about 2.4 million clones, approximately 93% seen once. Sequenced sample: naive CD4+ T cells from PBMCs. This sample's subset: CD45RA+ positively selected. Receptors originate from a man younger than 35 in good health. Some clones in this sample may be carry-over from other donors' samples.

The chain couples TRBV5-6 to TRBJ2-7; D call uncertain. This CDR3 is built from 12 residues. V was clipped by 4 bases and J by 0 bases, with 5 bases between them. The V gene's germline CDR1 is SGHDT and CDR2 YYEEEE. CDR3 nucleotides: TGTGCCAGCAGCCTACCCTCCTACGAGCAGTACTTC. The encoded protein is CASSLPSYEQYF.

The V gene is TRBV30, the J gene TRBJ1-1; no clear D gene. This CDR3 contains 14 residues. Trimming stripped 0 bases from V and 0 bases from J, with 8 bases between. Germline loops: CDR1 GTSNPN, CDR2 SVGIG (reference sequence). Here the CDR3 DNA reads TGTGCCTGGAGTGTCGGTTACATGAACACTGAAGCTTTCTTT. The encoded protein is CAWSVGYMNTEAFF.